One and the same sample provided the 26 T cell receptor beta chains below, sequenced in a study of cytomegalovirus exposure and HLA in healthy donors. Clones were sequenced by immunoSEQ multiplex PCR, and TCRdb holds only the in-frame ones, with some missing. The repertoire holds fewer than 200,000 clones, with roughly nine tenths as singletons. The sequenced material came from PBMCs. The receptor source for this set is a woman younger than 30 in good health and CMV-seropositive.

Written as DNA, the CDR3 is TGTGCCAGCAGGGCTAGCGGGAGTTCAGATACGCAGTATTTT. It translates to CASRASGSSDTQYF. J is TRBJ2-3 and V is TRBV6-4, with TRBD2 identical over 10 bases. CDR1 is MRHNA and CDR2 is SNTAGT in the germline V gene. V shed 6 bases, J shed 4 bases, and the junction held 4 bases outside the gene matches. The CDR3 extends over 14 amino acids.

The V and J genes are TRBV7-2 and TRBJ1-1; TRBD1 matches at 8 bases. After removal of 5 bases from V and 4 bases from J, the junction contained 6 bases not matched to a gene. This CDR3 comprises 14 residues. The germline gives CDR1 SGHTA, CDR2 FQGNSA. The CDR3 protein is CASSDRGLVTEAFF. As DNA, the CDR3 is TGTGCCAGCAGCGACAGGGGTCTGGTCACTGAAGCTTTCTTT. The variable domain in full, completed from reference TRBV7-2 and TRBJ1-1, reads GAGVSQSPSNKVTEKGKDVELRCDPISGHTALYWYRQSLGQGLEFLIYFQGNSAPDKSGLPSDRFSAERTGGSVSTLTIQRTQQEDSAVYLCASSDRGLVTEAFFGQGTRLTVV.

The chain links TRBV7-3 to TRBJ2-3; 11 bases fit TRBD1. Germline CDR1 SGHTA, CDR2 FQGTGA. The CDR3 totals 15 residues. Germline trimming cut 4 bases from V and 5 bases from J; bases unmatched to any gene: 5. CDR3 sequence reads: CASSSRDRGIDTQYF. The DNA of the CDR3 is TGTGCCAGCAGCTCCCGGGACAGGGGGATAGATACGCAGTATTTT.

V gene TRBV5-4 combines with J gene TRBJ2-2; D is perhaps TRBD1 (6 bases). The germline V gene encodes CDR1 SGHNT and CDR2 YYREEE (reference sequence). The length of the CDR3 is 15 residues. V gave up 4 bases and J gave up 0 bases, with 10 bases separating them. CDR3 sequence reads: CASSGRTANTGELFF. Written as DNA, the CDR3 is TGTGCCAGCAGCGGGCGGACAGCGAACACCGGGGAGCTGTTTTTT.

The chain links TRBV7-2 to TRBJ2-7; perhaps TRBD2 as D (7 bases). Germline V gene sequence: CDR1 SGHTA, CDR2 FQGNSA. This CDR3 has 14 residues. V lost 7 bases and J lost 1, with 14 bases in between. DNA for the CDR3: TGTGCCAGCAACACGGGAGGACAGTCCTACGAGCAGTACTTC. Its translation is CASNTGGQSYEQYF.

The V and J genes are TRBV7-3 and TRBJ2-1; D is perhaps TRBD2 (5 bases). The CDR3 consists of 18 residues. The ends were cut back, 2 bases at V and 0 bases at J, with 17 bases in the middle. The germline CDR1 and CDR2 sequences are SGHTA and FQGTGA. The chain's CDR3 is CASSLGISAKVSYNEQFF. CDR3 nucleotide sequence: TGTGCCAGCAGCTTAGGTATTAGCGCTAAGGTCTCCTACAATGAGCAGTTCTTC.

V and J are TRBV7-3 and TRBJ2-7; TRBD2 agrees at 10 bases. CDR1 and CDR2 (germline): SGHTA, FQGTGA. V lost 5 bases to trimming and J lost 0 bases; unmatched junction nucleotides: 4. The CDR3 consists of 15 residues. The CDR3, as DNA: TGTGCCAGCAGCCTCACTAGCGGGACCTCCTACGAGCAGTACTTC. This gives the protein CASSLTSGTSYEQYF.

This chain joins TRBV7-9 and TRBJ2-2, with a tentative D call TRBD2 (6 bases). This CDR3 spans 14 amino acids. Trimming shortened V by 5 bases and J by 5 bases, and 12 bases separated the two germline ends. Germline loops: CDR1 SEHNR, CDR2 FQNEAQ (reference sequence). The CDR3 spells CASSAPGLTGELFF. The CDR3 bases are TGTGCCAGCAGCGCTCCGGGACTTACCGGGGAGCTGTTTTTT.

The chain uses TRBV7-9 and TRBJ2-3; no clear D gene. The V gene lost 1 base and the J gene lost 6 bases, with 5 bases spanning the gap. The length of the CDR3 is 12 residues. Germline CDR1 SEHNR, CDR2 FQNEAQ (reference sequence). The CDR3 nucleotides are TGTGCCAGCAGCTTAGATGAGGATACGCAGTATTTT. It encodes CASSLDEDTQYF. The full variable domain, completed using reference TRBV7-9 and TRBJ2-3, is DTGVSQNPRHKITKRGQNVTFRCDPISEHNRLYWYRQTLGQGPEFLTYFQNEAQLEKSRLLSDRFSAERPKGSFSTLEIQRTEQGDSAMYLCASSLDEDTQYFGPGTRLTVL.

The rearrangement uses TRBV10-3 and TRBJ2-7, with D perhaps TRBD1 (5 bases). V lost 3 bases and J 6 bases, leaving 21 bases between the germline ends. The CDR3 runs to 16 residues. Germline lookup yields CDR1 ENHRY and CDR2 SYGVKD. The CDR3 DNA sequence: TGTGCCATCAGTGACCAAGGCGGCAGGGCCCTGGGCGAGCAGTACTTC. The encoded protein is CAISDQGGRALGEQYF.

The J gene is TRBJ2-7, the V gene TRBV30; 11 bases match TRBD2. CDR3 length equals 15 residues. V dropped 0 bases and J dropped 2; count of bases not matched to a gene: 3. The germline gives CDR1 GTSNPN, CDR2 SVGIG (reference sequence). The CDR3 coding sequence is TGTGCCTGGAGTGTGTCTAGCGGGAGGACCTACGAGCAGTACTTC. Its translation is CAWSVSSGRTYEQYF.

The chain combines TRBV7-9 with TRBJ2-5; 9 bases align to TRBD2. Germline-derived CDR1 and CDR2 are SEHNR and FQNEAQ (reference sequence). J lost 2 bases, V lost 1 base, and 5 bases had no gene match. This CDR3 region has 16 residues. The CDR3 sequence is CASSLVASGKQETQYF. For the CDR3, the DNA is TGTGCCAGCAGCTTAGTTGCTAGCGGGAAACAAGAGACCCAGTACTTC. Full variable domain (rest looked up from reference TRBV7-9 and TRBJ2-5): DTGVSQNPRHKITKRGQNVTFRCDPISEHNRLYWYRQTLGQGPEFLTYFQNEAQLEKSRLLSDRFSAERPKGSFSTLEIQRTEQGDSAMYLCASSLVASGKQETQYFGPGTRLLVL.

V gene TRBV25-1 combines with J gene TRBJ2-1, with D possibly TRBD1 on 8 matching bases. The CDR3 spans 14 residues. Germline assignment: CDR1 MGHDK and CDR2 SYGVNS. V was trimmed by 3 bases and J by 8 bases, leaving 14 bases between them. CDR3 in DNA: TGTGCCAGCAGTGACAAACAGGGGGGGGATGAGCAGTTCTTC. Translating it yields CASSDKQGGDEQFF. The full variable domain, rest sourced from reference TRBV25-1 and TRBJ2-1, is EADIYQTPRYLVIGTGKKITLECSQTMGHDKMYWYQQDPGMELHLIHYSYGVNSTEKGDLSSESTVSRIRTEHFPLTLESARPSHTSQYLCASSDKQGGDEQFFGPGTRLTVL.

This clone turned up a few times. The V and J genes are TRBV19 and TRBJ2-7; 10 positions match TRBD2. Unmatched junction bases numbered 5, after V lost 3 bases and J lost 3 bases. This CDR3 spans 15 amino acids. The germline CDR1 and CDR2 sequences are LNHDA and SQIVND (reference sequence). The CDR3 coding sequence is TGTGCCAGTAGTATCGGACTAGCGGTTCTCTACGAGCAGTACTTC. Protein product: CASSIGLAVLYEQYF.

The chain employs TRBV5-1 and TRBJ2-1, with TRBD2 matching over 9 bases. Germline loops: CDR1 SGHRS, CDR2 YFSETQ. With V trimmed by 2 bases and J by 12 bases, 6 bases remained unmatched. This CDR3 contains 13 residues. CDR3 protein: CASSFVAGVVQFF. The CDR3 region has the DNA TGCGCCAGCAGCTTCGTAGCGGGAGTGGTGCAGTTCTTC.

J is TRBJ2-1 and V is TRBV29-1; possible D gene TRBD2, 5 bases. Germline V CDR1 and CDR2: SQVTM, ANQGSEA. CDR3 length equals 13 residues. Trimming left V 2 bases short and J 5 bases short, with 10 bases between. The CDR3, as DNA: TGCAGCGTTGAAAGCGGACTCAACAATGAGCAGTTCTTC. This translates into CSVESGLNNEQFF.

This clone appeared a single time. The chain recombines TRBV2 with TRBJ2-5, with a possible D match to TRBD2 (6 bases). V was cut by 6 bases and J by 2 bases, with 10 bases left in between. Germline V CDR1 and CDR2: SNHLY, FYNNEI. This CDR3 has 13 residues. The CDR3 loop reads CASRMTSQETQYF. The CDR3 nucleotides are TGTGCCAGCAGAATGACTAGTCAAGAGACCCAGTACTTC.

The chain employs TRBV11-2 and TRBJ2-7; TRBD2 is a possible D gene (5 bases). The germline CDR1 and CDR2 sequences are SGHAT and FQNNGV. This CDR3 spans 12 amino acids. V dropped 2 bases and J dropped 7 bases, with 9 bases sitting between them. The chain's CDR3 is CASSLHREEQYF. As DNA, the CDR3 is TGTGCCAGCAGCTTACATCGGGAAGAGCAGTACTTC.

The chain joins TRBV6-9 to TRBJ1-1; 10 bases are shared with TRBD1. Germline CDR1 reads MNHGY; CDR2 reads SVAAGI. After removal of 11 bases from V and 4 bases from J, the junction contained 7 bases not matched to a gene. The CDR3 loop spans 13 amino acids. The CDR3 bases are TGTGCCCCCTCTAGGACAGGGGGCACTGAAGCTTTCTTT. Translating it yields CAPSRTGGTEAFF.

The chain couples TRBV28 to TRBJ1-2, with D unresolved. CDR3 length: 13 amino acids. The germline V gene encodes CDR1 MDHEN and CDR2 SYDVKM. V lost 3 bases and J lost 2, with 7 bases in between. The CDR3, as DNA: TGTGCCAGCAGTTTGAACAGAAACTATGGCTACACCTTC. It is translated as CASSLNRNYGYTF.

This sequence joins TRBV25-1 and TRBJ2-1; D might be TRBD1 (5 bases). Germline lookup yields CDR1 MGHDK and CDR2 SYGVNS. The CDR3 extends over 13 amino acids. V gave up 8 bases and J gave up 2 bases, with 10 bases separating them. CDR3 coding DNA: TGTGCCAGCTGGGCGACAGCCTACAATGAGCAGTTCTTC. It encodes CASWATAYNEQFF. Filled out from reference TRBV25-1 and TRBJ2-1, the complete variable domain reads EADIYQTPRYLVIGTGKKITLECSQTMGHDKMYWYQQDPGMELHLIHYSYGVNSTEKGDLSSESTVSRIRTEHFPLTLESARPSHTSQYLCASWATAYNEQFFGPGTRLTVL.

CDR3 sequence reads: CASSRMSQETQYF. CDR3 nucleotide sequence: TGTGCCAGCAGCCGTATGAGCCAAGAGACCCAGTACTTC. This rearrangement joins TRBV7-2 to TRBJ2-5; D is unresolved. The germline V gene encodes CDR1 SGHTA and CDR2 FQGNSA. V gave up 5 bases and J gave up 1 base, with 8 bases separating them. The CDR3 sequence is 13 residues long. Together with reference TRBV7-2 and TRBJ2-5, the CDR3 gives the full variable domain: GAGVSQSPSNKVTEKGKDVELRCDPISGHTALYWYRQSLGQGLEFLIYFQGNSAPDKSGLPSDRFSAERTGGSVSTLTIQRTQQEDSAVYLCASSRMSQETQYFGPGTRLLVL.

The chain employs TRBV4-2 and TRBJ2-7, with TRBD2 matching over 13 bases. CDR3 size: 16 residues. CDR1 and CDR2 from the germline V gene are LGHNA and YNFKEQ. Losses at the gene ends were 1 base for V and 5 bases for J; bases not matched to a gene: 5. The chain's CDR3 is CASSQGGLAGSDEQYF. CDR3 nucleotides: TGTGCCAGCAGCCAAGGGGGACTAGCGGGGTCGGACGAGCAGTACTTC.

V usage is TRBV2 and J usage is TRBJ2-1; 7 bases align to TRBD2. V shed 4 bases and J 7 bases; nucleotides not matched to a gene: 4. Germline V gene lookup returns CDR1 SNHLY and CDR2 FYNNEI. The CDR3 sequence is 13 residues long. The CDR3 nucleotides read TGTGCCAGCAGTGTTGGGACTACAAATGAGCAGTTCTTC. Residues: CASSVGTTNEQFF.

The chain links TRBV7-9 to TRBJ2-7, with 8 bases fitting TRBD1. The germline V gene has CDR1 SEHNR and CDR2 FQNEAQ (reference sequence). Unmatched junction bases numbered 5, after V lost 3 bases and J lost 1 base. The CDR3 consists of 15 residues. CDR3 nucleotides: TGTGCCAGCAGCTTTGGGCAGGGGGCTTCCTACGAGCAGTACTTC. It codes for CASSFGQGASYEQYF. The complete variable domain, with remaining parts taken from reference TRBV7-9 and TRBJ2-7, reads DTGVSQNPRHKITKRGQNVTFRCDPISEHNRLYWYRQTLGQGPEFLTYFQNEAQLEKSRLLSDRFSAERPKGSFSTLEIQRTEQGDSAMYLCASSFGQGASYEQYFGPGTRLTVT.

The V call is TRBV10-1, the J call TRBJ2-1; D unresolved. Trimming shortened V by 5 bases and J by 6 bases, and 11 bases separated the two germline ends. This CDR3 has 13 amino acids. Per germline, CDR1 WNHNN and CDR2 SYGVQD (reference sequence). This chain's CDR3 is CASSQIAGNEQFF. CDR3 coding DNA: TGCGCCAGCAGTCAAATTGCCGGCAATGAGCAGTTCTTC.